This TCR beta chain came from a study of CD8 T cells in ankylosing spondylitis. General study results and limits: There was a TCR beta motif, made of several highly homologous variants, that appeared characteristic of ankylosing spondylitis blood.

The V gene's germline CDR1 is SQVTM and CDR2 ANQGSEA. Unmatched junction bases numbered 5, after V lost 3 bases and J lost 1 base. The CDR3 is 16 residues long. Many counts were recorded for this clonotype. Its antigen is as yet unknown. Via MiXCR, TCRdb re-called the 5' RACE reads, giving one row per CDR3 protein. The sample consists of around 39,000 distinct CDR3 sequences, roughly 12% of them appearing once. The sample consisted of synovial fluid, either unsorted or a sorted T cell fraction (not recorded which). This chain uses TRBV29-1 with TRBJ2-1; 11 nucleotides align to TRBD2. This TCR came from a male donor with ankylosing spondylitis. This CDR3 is CSVDELAGESYNEQFF. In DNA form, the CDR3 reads TGCAGCGTTGATGAACTAGCGGGAGAATCCTACAATGAGCAGTTCTTC.